The entry below describes one T cell receptor (beta chain). No antigen is known for it. Within one base of it there is no much larger clone, and no base qualities were kept. The record originates from a study of cytomegalovirus exposure and HLA in healthy donors (dated by TCRdb to the late 2010s). About the study as a whole: An earlier analysis of approximately 640 of the donors reported approximately 270 Gb of sequence data and 117 million unique TCR beta sequences from about 180 million T cells. HLA typing covered class I and class II loci at four-digit resolution. Donor age, sex, ethnicity and CMV serostatus were collected together with the repertoire data. Using immunosequencing, the study profiled T cell repertoires from 500 to 800 subjects and related those repertoires to cytomegalovirus serostatus. A later analysis re-analyzed previously published TCR beta repertoires from roughly 630 donors and added high-resolution HLA genotyping to study TCR occurrence patterns. Along with the roughly 670-subject first cohort, a separate validation cohort of about 110 different subjects was used. In an earlier analysis of a few hundred of the donors, high-throughput TCR beta sequencing was used to judge whether each TCR beta V gene segment behaved as functional or pseudogenic. All discovery cohort repertoires had been generated using a single sequencing platform. Approximately 300 gigabases of sequencing data and approximately 91 million unique TCR sequences made up an early release that covered approximately 620 HLA-typed donors. On average, approximately 250,000 unique TCR beta nucleotide sequences were sequenced per donor among a few hundred genotyped donors of the cohort, with roughly a sixth of those sequences being non-productive. Rather than using new phenotypic data, the later analysis identified candidate immune exposures from TCR beta sequences and from how often those sequences occurred across donors. High-throughput TCR immunosequencing, statistical association of individual TCRs with disease status, and machine learning were combined to predict cytomegalovirus infection status. Roughly 5 DR-DQ haplotypes were treated as single units for association and clustering because of strong linkage in the cohort. Typing coverage differed by locus: A, B, C, DRB1 and DQB1 were typed in roughly 620-630 donors, DQA1 in about 510, DPA1 in around 610, and DPB1 in just under 490. The study was designed to test whether signatures of past pathogen exposure could be identified by cataloging public T cell receptors. Of the approximately 400 genotyped donors, around 81% fell in the genetic ancestry cluster associated with self-reported Caucasian donors. A later genetic analysis took genome-wide SNP genotypes for about three fifths of the roughly 700 donors and used that subset as a discovery cohort.

The library was built by means of the immunoSEQ multiplex PCR assay. For the multiplex PCR, a mixture combining 60 forward primers for TCR Vbeta segments and 13 reverse primers for TCR Jbeta segments was used. The CDR3 region of rearranged TCR beta genes was amplified from genomic DNA by a multiplex PCR assay. The amplified TCR beta libraries were sequenced on the Illumina HiSeq System as 87-base-pair reads. In the authors' own workflow: Across the 500 to 700 repertoires, a later analysis counted about 81 million unique TCR beta chains, roughly 11 million of which were shared by at least two donors. Raw reads were error-corrected and collapsed into unique sequences by a nearest-neighbor algorithm in which closely related sequences were merged to remove PCR and sequencing errors. To assign V, D and J gene segments, CDR3 sequences were aligned to IMGT reference sequences. Each retained sequence needed at least a six-nucleotide match to both a V gene segment and a J gene segment. A rearrangement counted as productive if the CDR3 had no stop codons and remained in frame with V and J, and every other rearrangement counted as non-productive. CDR3 was defined by IMGT convention, running from the second conserved V-encoded cysteine to the conserved J-encoded phenylalanine. Sequences without an unambiguous match to a single V gene segment were excluded from the earlier analysis of about 600 of the donors. An earlier analysis of 450 to 650 of the donors called V segments functional above 56.7% productive rearrangements and segregating when the between-donor standard deviation exceeded 5%. A statistical classification framework was developed to diagnose cytomegalovirus status using the catalog of TCR beta chain sequences. In a later analysis, TCR nucleotide sequences were compared against IMGT/GENE-DB human TR gene sequences so that V and J genes could be assigned. A later analysis assigned CDR3 sequences and most-parsimonious VDJ recombination scenarios with the TCRdist pipeline. In a later analysis, every TCR beta chain was defined by the combination of its CDR3 amino acid sequence and its V-gene family, and reads without a unique V-gene family were dropped. To address suspected cross-contamination and a sequencing artifact, a later analysis removed a few hundred highly shared, low-generation-probability nucleotide sequences. A later analysis calculated a clonal expansion index for each public chain from normalized within-repertoire ranks of inferred template counts. Generation probabilities in a later analysis came from a VDJ recombination model fitted to out-of-frame rearrangements, and those results were checked against IGoR. In a later analysis, TCR-TCR, TCR-HLA and TCR-CMV co-occurrence was scored with hypergeometric tests, and a repertoire-size bias correction was applied to TCR pairs. In a later analysis, false discovery rates were estimated by permuting HLA or CMV assignments 20 times. A later analysis grouped co-occurring TCRs with DBSCAN, adding TCRdist sequence similarity when clustering within HLA-allele-positive subsets. Repertoires with fewer than 30,000 or more than 120,000 public chains, plus five repertoires with anomalous nucleotide sharing, were excluded from co-occurrence clustering. TCRdb took over this immuneACCESS table, retaining in-frame rearrangements with V and J assigned. Such tables are incomplete; in checked studies, under half of the missing clones stem from an unresolved V gene, and the remainder is unexplained. That table supplies the V and J calls and clone size; D and trimming were determined from the DNA. The sample table holds over 70,000 clones, of which around four fifths were seen once. The top ten clones comprise 2.5% to 3.5% of the sample.

In total, around 600 healthy bone marrow donors made up the cohort. Cohort members were all nominally healthy when sampled, although unrecorded immune exposures were likely present. The donor tested CMV seropositive and was one of the 289 seropositive cohort members. A peripheral blood sample was collected from each donor, and TCR beta sequencing was performed on peripheral blood mononuclear cells. Genomic DNA extraction from the blood cell samples was performed with the Qiagen DNeasy Blood Extraction Kit. From the cysteine up to the phenylalanine, the CDR3 has a length of 14 residues. The entry retains the CDR3 DNA only, 42 bases that are in frame from base 1. The junction carries 13 bases between V and J, which are trimmed by 5 bases and 3 bases respectively. The germline V gene encodes CDR1 SEHNR and CDR2 FQNEAQ (reference sequence). Broader findings and caveats from the paper: In a later analysis, TCR association rates were found to vary across HLA loci, with the most associated TCRs seen for DRB1 alleles and the fewest for HLA-C alleles. According to a later genetic analysis, donors in an Asian-associated ancestry cluster had fewer N-insertions in productive TCRs than the roughly 700-donor mean. In a later analysis, most CMV-associated TCR beta chains were found to appear HLA-restricted, with HLA associations seemingly driven largely by CMV exposure. For the cohort, immune exposure information was limited to CMV serostatus. At a false discovery rate of 0.05, a later analysis linked around 15,000 TCR beta sequences to specific HLA alleles. A group of highly shared sequence variants was considered likely to be a technical artifact of the sequencing pipeline. Roughly uniform sequencing depth across donors was assumed in presence/absence analyses, although this assumption may not hold. The cohort was sequenced for TCR beta chains only, and without alpha or paired-chain data the features that could be detected were limited. A further reported finding was that TCR beta sequences accurately predicted the HLA-A and HLA-B alleles for most subjects in the first cohort. An earlier analysis of approximately 590 of the donors showed that most TCR beta V segments appeared in productive rearrangements either about 90% or about 30% of the time, which broadly matched IMGT annotations. The classifier was reported to diagnose cytomegalovirus status with high specificity and sensitivity in both the original cohort and the validation cohort. Seventeen rarely observed V segments, including chromosome 9 orphons, were excluded from the earlier analysis of some 590 of the donors because counts were too low. In a later genetic analysis, a missense DCLRE1C variant was associated with V-gene and J-gene trimming of TCR beta chains, and the association was replicated in an independent cohort. A later analysis found that HLA-associated TCR beta chains were more clonally expanded and had lower generation probabilities than equally common non-associated chains. Several of the top co-occurrence clusters appeared to be linked to parvovirus B19, influenza, CMV and Epstein-Barr virus, according to a later analysis. Because some donors lacked HLA typing at each locus, the association tests relied only on the typed subset. A few of the identified cytomegalovirus-associated TCR beta chains were confirmed in vitro to be specific for cytomegalovirus antigens. Because the 87-base-pair reads could not distinguish some IMGT-functional V segments, including TRBV6-2 and TRBV6-3, those segments were excluded. The study gave a list of 150 to 200 TCR beta chains associated with cytomegalovirus. When HLA alleles, especially DR and DQ, strongly co-occurred, attributing TCR associations to individual alleles was difficult. The authors suggested that the approach could potentially be extended to other disease states and immunological phenotypes. Most TCR sequences were seen in very few donors, while some public TCRs were found in many individuals. Linkage disequilibrium might explain the correlated functional status among segregating V segments, but an unknown experimental factor could not be excluded.

This receptor was taken from a man between 45 and 60 years old in good health and CMV-seropositive. The specimen sequenced was PBMCs. The V gene is TRBV7-9 and the J gene is TRBJ1-2, with an unclear D gene assignment. The CDR3 reads CASSLGADYYGYTF. In nucleotide form, the sequence is TGTGCCAGCAGCCTGGGCGCAGATTACTATGGCTACACCTTC. Reference TRBV7-9 and TRBJ1-2 genes cover what lies past the CDR3, so the full variable domain is DTGVSQNPRHKITKRGQNVTFRCDPISEHNRLYWYRQTLGQGPEFLTYFQNEAQLEKSRLLSDRFSAERPKGSFSTLEIQRTEQGDSAMYLCASSLGADYYGYTFGSGTRLTVV.